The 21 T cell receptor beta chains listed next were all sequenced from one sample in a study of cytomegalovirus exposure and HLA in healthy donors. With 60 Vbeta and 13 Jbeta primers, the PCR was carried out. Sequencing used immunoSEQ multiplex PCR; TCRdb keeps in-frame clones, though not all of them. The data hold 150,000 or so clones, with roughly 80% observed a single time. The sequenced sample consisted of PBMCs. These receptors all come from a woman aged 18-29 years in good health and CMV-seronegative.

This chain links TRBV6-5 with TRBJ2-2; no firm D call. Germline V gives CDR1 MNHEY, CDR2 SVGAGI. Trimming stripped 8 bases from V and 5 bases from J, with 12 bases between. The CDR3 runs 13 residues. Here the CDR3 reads CASSPETTGELFF. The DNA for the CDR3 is TGTGCCAGCTCCCCCGAAACTACCGGGGAGCTGTTTTTT.

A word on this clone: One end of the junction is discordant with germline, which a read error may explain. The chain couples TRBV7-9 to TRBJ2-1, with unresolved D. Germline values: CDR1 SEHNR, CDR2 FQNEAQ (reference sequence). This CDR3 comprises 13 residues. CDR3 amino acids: CASSLVGSTNLVF. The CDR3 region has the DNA TGTGCCAGCAGCTTAGTCGGGTCGACGAACCTGGTCTTC. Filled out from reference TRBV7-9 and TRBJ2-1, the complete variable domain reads DTGVSQNPRHKITKRGQNVTFRCDPISEHNRLYWYRQTLGQGPEFLTYFQNEAQLEKSRLLSDRFSAERPKGSFSTLEIQRTEQGDSAMYLCASSLVGSTNLVFGPGTRLTVL.

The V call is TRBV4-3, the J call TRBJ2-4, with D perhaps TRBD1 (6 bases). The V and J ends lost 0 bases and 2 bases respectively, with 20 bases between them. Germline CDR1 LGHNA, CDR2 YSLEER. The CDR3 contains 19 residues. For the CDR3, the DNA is TGCGCCAGCAGCCAAGAGGGTTACAGGGACCAAGGAACCAAAAACATTCAGTACTTC. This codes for CASSQEGYRDQGTKNIQYF.

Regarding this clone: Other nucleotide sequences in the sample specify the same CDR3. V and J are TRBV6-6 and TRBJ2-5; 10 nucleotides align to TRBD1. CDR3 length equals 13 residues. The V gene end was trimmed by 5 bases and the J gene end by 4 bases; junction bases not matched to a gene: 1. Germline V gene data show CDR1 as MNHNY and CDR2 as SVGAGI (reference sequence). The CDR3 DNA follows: TGTGCCAGCAGTGACAGGGGGCGAGAGACCCAGTACTTC. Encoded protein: CASSDRGRETQYF.

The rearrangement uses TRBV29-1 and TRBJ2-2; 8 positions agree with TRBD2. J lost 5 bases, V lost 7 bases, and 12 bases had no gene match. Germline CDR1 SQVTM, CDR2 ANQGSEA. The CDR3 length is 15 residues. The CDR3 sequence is CSAARGGRGTGELFF. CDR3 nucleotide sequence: TGCAGCGCCGCCCGGGGGGGGCGCGGGACCGGGGAGCTGTTTTTT.

CDR3 sequence reads: CASSDLGTSGRAKADTQYF. CDR3 in DNA: TGTGCCAGCAGTGATTTGGGGACTAGCGGGAGGGCCAAGGCGGATACGCAGTATTTT. V is TRBV6-1 and J is TRBJ2-3, with 16 nucleotides matching TRBD2. The CDR3 runs 19 residues. Germline lookup yields CDR1 MNHNS and CDR2 SASEGT. The junction had 12 bases not matched to a gene; V was cut back by 3 bases and J by 6 bases.

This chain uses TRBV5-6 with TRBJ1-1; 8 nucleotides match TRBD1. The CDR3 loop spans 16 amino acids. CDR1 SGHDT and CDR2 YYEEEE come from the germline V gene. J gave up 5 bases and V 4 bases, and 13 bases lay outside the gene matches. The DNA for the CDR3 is TGTGCCAGCAGCCCAACAGGGGGTGTATTGGGGACTGAAGCTTTCTTT. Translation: CASSPTGGVLGTEAFF.

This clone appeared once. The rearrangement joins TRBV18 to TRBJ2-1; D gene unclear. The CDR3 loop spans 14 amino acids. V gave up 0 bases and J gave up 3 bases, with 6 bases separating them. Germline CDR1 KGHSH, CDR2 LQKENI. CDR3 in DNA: TGTGCCAGCTCACCACCGCCCGGCTACAATGAGCAGTTCTTC. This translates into CASSPPPGYNEQFF.

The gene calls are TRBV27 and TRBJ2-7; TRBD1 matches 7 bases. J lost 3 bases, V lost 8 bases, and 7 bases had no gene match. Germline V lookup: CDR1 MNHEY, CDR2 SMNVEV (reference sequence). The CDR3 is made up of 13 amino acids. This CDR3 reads CASSRDSIYEQYF. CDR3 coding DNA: TGTGCCAGCTCCCGGGACAGTATCTACGAGCAGTACTTC.

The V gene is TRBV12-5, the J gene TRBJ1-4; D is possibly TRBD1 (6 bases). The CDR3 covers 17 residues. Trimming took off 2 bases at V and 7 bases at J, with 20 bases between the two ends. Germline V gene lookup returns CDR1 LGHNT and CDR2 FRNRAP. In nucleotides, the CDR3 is TGTGCTAGTGGTTTGTTCACTATCCGGGACACTGGTGAAAAACTGTTTTTT. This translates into CASGLFTIRDTGEKLFF.

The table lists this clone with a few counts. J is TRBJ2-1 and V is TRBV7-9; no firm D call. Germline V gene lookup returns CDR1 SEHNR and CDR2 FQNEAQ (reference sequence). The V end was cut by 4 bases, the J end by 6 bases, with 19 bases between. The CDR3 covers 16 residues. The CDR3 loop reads CASSSPTETTRNEQFF. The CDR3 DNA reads TGTGCCAGCAGCTCACCTACAGAGACCACCCGCAATGAGCAGTTCTTC. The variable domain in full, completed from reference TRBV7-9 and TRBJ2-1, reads DTGVSQNPRHKITKRGQNVTFRCDPISEHNRLYWYRQTLGQGPEFLTYFQNEAQLEKSRLLSDRFSAERPKGSFSTLEIQRTEQGDSAMYLCASSSPTETTRNEQFFGPGTRLTVL.

CDR3: CASAASGYEQYF. The CDR3, as DNA: TGTGCCAGCGCCGCATCGGGGTACGAGCAGTACTTC. This sequence joins TRBV18 and TRBJ2-7; tentatively, D is TRBD2 (5 bases). CDR1 KGHSH and CDR2 LQKENI come from the germline V gene. The V gene lost 8 bases and the J gene lost 4 bases, with 12 bases spanning the gap. The CDR3 is 12 amino acids.

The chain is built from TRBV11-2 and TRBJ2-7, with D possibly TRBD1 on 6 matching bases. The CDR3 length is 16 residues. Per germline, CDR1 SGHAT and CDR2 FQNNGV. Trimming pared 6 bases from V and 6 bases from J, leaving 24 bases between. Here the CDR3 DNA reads TGTGCCAGCAGACCTACCACAGGGTCCTTTTTTGTCGAGCAGTACTTC. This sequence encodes CASRPTTGSFFVEQYF.

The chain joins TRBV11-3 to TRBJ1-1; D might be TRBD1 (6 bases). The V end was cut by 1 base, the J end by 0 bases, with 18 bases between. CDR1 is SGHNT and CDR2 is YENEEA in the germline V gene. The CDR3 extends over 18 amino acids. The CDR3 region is CASSLGRIGGSMNTEAFF. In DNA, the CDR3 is TGTGCCAGCAGCTTAGGGCGGATAGGGGGTTCTATGAACACTGAAGCTTTCTTT.

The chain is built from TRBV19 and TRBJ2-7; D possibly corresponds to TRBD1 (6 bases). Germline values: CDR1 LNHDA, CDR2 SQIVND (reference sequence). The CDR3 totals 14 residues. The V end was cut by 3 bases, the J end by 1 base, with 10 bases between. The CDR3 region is CASSMQGISYEQYF. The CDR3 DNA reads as TGTGCCAGTAGTATGCAGGGGATTTCCTACGAGCAGTACTTC.

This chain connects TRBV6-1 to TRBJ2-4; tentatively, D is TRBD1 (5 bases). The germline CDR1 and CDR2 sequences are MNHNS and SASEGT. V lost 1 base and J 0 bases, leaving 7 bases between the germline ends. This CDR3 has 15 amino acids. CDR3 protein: CASSEGTLAKNIQYF. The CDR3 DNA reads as TGTGCCAGCAGTGAAGGGACACTAGCCAAAAACATTCAGTACTTC.

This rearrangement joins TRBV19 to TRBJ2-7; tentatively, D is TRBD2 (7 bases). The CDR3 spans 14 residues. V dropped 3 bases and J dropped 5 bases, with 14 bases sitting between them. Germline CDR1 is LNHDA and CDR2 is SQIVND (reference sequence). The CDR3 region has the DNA TGTGCCAGTAGTATCTCGTCGGGGGGCCACGAGCAGTACTTC. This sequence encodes CASSISSGGHEQYF.

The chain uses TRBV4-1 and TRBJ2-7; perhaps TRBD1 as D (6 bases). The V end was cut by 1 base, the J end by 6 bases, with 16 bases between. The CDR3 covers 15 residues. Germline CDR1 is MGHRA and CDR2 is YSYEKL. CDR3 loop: CASSQGRGMSFEQYF. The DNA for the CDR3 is TGCGCCAGCAGCCAAGGTAGGGGGATGTCATTCGAGCAGTACTTC.

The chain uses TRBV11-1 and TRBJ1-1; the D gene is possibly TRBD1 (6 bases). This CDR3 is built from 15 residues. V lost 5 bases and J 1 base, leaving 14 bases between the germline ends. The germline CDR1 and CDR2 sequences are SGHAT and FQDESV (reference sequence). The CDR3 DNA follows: TGTGCCAGCAGCCGGCCACAGGGACCGAACACTGAAGCTTTCTTT. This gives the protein CASSRPQGPNTEAFF.

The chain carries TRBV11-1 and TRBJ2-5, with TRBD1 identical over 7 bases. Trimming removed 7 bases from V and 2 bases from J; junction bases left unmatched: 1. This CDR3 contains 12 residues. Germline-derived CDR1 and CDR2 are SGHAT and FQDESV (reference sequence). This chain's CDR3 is CASKGQQETQYF. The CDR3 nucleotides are TGTGCCAGCAAGGGACAGCAAGAGACCCAGTACTTC.

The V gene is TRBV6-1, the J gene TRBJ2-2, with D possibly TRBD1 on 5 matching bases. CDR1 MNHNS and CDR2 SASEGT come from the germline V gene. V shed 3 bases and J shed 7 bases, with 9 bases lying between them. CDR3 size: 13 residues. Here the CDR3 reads CASSDRVYGELFF. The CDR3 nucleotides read TGTGCCAGCAGTGACAGGGTTTACGGGGAGCTGTTTTTT.